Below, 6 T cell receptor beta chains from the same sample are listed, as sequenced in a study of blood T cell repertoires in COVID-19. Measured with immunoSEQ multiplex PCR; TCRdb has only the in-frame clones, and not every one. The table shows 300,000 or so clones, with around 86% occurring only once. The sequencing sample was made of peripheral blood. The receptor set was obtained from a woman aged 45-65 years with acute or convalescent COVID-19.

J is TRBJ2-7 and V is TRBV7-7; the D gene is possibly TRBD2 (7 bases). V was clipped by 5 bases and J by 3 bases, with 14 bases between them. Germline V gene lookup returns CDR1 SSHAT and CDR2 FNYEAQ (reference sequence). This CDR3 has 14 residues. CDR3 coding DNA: TGTGCCAGCAGCGCGCAGGGGAGGGGCTACGAGCAGTACTTC. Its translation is CASSAQGRGYEQYF.

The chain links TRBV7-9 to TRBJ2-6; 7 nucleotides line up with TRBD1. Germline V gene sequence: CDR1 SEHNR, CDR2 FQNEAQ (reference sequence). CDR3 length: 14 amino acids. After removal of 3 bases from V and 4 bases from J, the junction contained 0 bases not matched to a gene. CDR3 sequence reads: CASSLTGGANVLTF. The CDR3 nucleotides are TGTGCCAGCAGCTTGACAGGGGGGGCCAACGTCCTGACTTTC.

In nucleotides, the CDR3 is TGTGCCAGCAGTTTATCCGGGACTAGCGGCACCTACGAGCAGTACTTC. The encoded protein is CASSLSGTSGTYEQYF. The rearrangement uses TRBV27 and TRBJ2-7; 11 nucleotides agree with TRBD2. The V and J ends lost 0 bases and 2 bases, in that order; junction bases with no gene match: 3. The CDR3 consists of 16 residues. From germline, CDR1 is MNHEY and CDR2 SMNVEV (reference sequence).

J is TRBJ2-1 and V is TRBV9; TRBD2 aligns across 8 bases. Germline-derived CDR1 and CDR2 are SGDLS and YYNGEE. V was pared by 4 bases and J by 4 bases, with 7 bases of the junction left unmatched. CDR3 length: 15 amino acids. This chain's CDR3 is CASSSRLAQYNEQFF. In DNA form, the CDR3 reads TGTGCCAGCAGCTCTCGACTAGCGCAGTACAATGAGCAGTTCTTC.

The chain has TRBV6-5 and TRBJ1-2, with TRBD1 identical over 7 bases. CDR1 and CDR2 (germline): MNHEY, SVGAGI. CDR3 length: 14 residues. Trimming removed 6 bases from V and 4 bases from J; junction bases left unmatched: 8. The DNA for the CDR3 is TGTGCCAGCAGGAAGGGGGCGTCGGGCTATGGCTACACCTTC. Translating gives CASRKGASGYGYTF.

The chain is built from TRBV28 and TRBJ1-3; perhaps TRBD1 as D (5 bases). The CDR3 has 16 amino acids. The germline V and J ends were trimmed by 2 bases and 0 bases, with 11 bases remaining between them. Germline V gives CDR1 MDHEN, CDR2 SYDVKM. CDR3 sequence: CASSLEAGPSGNTIYF. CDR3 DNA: TGTGCCAGCAGTTTAGAGGCAGGGCCCTCTGGAAACACCATATATTTT.